This TCR delta chain was documented in a study of Vδ1+ human thymocytes. With 3 bases removed from V and 4 bases from J, the gap between germline ends came to 15 bases. The CDR3 is made up of 15 amino acids. Germline V CDR1 and CDR2: TSWWSYY, QGS. Findings and caveats of the study: Highly polyclonal TRG and TRD repertoires with Gaussian CDR3 length distributions appeared in thymus.

This clone was seen more than once but under ten times. Its specificity is unknown. Sequences come from RNA converted to cDNA by reverse transcription. CDR3 amplicons came from multiplex PCR with pooled V-gene forward and constant-region reverse primers. TCRdb reprocessed the multiplex PCR reads using CATT. Counted here are around 56,000 delta-chain clones, less than 15% occurring once; the ten biggest clones make up about 0.4%. Alphabeta T cells were depleted, then CD3+ Vdelta1+ Vdelta2- thymocytes were FACS-sorted. This receptor was identified in a girl under three years old who had congenital heart surgery. J is TRDJ1 and V is TRDV1, with unresolved D. Sequenced material: Vdelta1+ gamma-delta thymocytes from the thymus. Subset defined: FACS-sorted CD3+ TCRalphabeta- TCRVdelta1+ TCRVdelta2- thymocytes. CDR3: CALGDHSRCFDKLIF. CDR3 DNA sequence: TGTGCTCTTGGGGATCATTCGCGGTGTTTCGATAAACTCATCTTT.